The 8 T cell receptor beta chains in this list originate from one sample, sequenced in a study of post-analysis software for immune sequencing data. Antigens for these TCRs are unknown. TCR beta cDNA libraries included unique molecular identifiers. TCRdb reanalysed the PCR reads using MiXCR and keeps one entry per CDR3 protein. The profile shows under 650,000 distinct CDR3 sequences, roughly 45% of them singletons. General observations from the study: A handful of TRBV segments (TRBV5-6, TRBV5-1 and TRBV20-1 among them) occurred more frequently in patients than in controls.

Sequenced material: blood. These receptors all stem from a girl under 18 with multiple sclerosis.

V and J are TRBV5-6 and TRBJ2-7, with 11 positions matching TRBD2. The CDR3 totals 16 residues. Germline CDR1 reads SGHDT; CDR2 reads YYEEEE. V dropped 4 bases and J dropped 3; count of bases not matched to a gene: 9. In DNA form, the CDR3 reads TGTGCCAGCAGCCCGGGACTAGCGGCAATCTACTACGAGCAGTACTTC. Encoded protein: CASSPGLAAIYYEQYF.

This clonotype was seen more than once but under ten times. This sequence joins TRBV5-1 and TRBJ2-3; D not certain. The CDR3 covers 11 residues. With 3 bases removed from V and 7 bases from J, the gap between germline ends came to 6 bases. CDR1 and CDR2 (germline): SGHRS, YFSETQ. CDR3 amino acids: CASSSFYTQYF. CDR3 DNA sequence: TGCGCCAGCAGCTCGTTCTATACGCAGTATTTT. Supplemented by reference TRBV5-1 and TRBJ2-3, the full variable domain reads KAGVTQTPRYLIKTRGQQVTLSCSPISGHRSVSWYQQTPGQGLQFLFEYFSETQRNKGNFPGRFSGRQFSNSRSEMNVSTLELGDSALYLCASSSFYTQYFGPGTRLTVL.

V and J are TRBV4-1 and TRBJ2-5; 7 bases fit TRBD1. With the DNA end fitting TRBJ2-1 better, the J assignment may be wrong. CDR3 length equals 12 residues. The germline CDR1 and CDR2 sequences are MGHRA and YSYEKL. CDR3 DNA: TGCGCCAGCAGCCAACAGGGGGAGACCCAGTTCTTC. It specifies CASSQQGETQFF.

This clonotype was seen just once. CDR3 DNA: TGTGCCACCAGTGATTTGCAGCCAGGTGCCCTCTCCTCTTCCTCCTACAATGAGCAGTTCTTC. This sequence encodes CATSDLQPGALSSSSYNEQFF. The J gene is TRBJ2-1, the V gene TRBV24-1; D call uncertain. This CDR3 has 21 amino acids. Per the germline V gene, CDR1 is KGHDR and CDR2 is SFDVKD. V shed 0 bases and J shed 0 bases, with 23 bases lying between them.

This sequence joins TRBV20-1 and TRBJ2-1; 9 nucleotides line up with TRBD2. This CDR3 contains 14 residues. Losses at the gene ends were 1 base for V and 8 bases for J; bases not matched to a gene: 6. The germline gives CDR1 DFQATT, CDR2 SNEGSKA (reference sequence). In nucleotides, the CDR3 is TGCAGTGCTAGAGGTCTAGCGGGATCAGATGAGCAGTTCTTC. Protein sequence: CSARGLAGSDEQFF.

This clonotype came up a few times. The V call is TRBV7-6, the J call TRBJ2-7; 7 bases are shared with TRBD1. CDR3 length: 13 residues. The V and J ends lost 5 bases and 7 bases, in that order; junction bases with no gene match: 8. In germline, CDR1 is SGHVS, CDR2 FNYEAQ. This CDR3 reads CASSPGTALEQYF. The DNA for the CDR3 is TGTGCCAGCAGCCCCGGGACAGCCCTGGAGCAGTACTTC. The variable domain in full, with the rest retrieved from reference TRBV7-6 and TRBJ2-7, is GAGVSQSPRYKVTKRGQDVALRCDPISGHVSLYWYRQALGQGPEFLTYFNYEAQQDKSGLPNDRFSAERPEGSISTLTIQRTEQRDSAMYRCASSPGTALEQYFGPGTRLTVT.

The chain is built from TRBV5-1 and TRBJ2-7, with 8 nucleotides matching TRBD1. With V trimmed by 8 bases and J by 2 bases, 3 bases remained unmatched. The CDR3 sequence is 12 residues long. From germline, CDR1 is SGHRS and CDR2 YFSETQ. DNA of the CDR3: TGCGCCAGAGTGACAGGGGCCTACGAGCAGTACTTC. Translated: CARVTGAYEQYF.

The chain combines TRBV6-5 with TRBJ1-5; weak D call: TRBD1 (5 bases). V was cut by 2 bases and J by 4 bases, with 9 bases left in between. From germline, CDR1 is MNHEY and CDR2 SVGAGI. This CDR3 is built from 14 residues. CDR3 region: CASSYAGSNQPQHF. The CDR3 bases are TGTGCCAGCAGTTACGCAGGGAGTAATCAGCCCCAGCATTTT.